Below, one TCR beta chain is given with its context. Authors' data handling: Reference gene primer amplification gave nucleated cell count estimates. The protocol was immunoSEQ multiplex PCR, while the TCRdb copy is restricted to in-frame clones and leaves out a portion. V and J calls and clone size are as listed in that table; D and trimming were resolved from the DNA. Among about 69,000 clones listed, roughly 79% were seen once. This entry belongs to a study of blood T cell repertoires in COVID-19. Across the whole study: Acute and convalescent COVID-19 samples came from the United States, Italy and Spain. Sources were T cells, B-cell-depleted T cells, or PBMCs; the material itself was cDNA or gDNA.

The CDR3 length is 17 residues. Germline assignment: CDR1 MGHDK and CDR2 SYGVNS. J was trimmed by 0 bases and V by 2 bases; bases with no gene match: 7. This chain uses TRBV25-1 with TRBJ1-2; 9 nucleotides agree with TRBD1. The receptor was isolated from a man aged 55-75 years with acute or convalescent COVID-19. The sample taken for sequencing was peripheral blood. As DNA, the CDR3 is TGTGCCAGCAGTGAAGACAGGGGGTGGGAAGCTAACTATGGCTACACCTTC. Amino acid sequence: CASSEDRGWEANYGYTF.